These 22 T cell receptor beta chains were all obtained from the same sample, sequenced in a study of T cells in Graves' hyperthyroidism and ophthalmopathy. From RNA transcripts, TCR beta CDR3 regions were amplified. TCR CDR3 regions were first amplified by RT-PCR with HTBI primers. TCRdb re-derived calls from the multiplex PCR reads in MiXCR, one entry per CDR3 protein. The repertoire consists of approximately 430,000 distinct CDR3 sequences, with 14% to 15% occurring once and the leading ten covering roughly 13%. Input material: blood. All receptors derive from a man aged 18 to 30 with Graves' ophthalmopathy.

This clonotype has ten or more counts. The CDR3 bases are TGTGCCAGCAGTGTAGCGGGAGAGGAGCAGTTCTTC. Translation: CASSVAGEEQFF. The J gene is TRBJ2-1, the V gene TRBV28; 9 bases align to TRBD2. The CDR3 consists of 12 residues. Per germline, CDR1 MDHEN and CDR2 SYDVKM. The V gene end was trimmed by 5 bases and the J gene end by 10 bases; junction bases not matched to a gene: 3.

This clonotype was recorded at least ten times. The rearrangement uses TRBV10-3 and TRBJ1-2, with 9 bases fitting TRBD1. The CDR3 is made up of 14 amino acids. From germline, CDR1 is ENHRY and CDR2 SYGVKD. V shed 4 bases, J shed 4 bases, and the junction held 4 bases outside the gene matches. The CDR3 nucleotides are TGTGCCATCAGTGGACAGGGGGGGACCTATGGCTACACCTTC. Protein product: CAISGQGGTYGYTF.

The J gene is TRBJ2-4, the V gene TRBV7-9; 7 positions agree with TRBD1. This CDR3 has 16 amino acids. Trimming took 5 bases from V and 7 from J; bases not matched to a gene: 14. Germline CDR1 is SEHNR and CDR2 is FQNEAQ (reference sequence). The CDR3 DNA reads TGTGCCAGCAGCAGACAGGGATTTATGTCTCGGAACATTCAGTACTTC. It translates to CASSRQGFMSRNIQYF. Full variable domain (remainder filled in from reference TRBV7-9 and TRBJ2-4): DTGVSQNPRHKITKRGQNVTFRCDPISEHNRLYWYRQTLGQGPEFLTYFQNEAQLEKSRLLSDRFSAERPKGSFSTLEIQRTEQGDSAMYLCASSRQGFMSRNIQYFGAGTRLSVL.

This clonotype was recorded many times. The chain combines TRBV24-1 with TRBJ2-5; 8 bases are a match to TRBD2. V lost 1 base, J lost 5 bases, and 5 bases stayed unmatched. The CDR3 has 15 residues. Per germline, CDR1 KGHDR and CDR2 SFDVKD. CDR3 region: CATSDFGGAGETQYF. The CDR3 bases are TGTGCCACCAGTGATTTCGGGGGGGCTGGGGAGACCCAGTACTTC.

This clonotype came up a few times. CDR3 DNA sequence: TGTGCCAGCAGTACCCCTAGCGGGGGCCCCCTCCGTAGGACCCAGTACTTC. Protein sequence: CASSTPSGGPLRRTQYF. The chain couples TRBV6-1 to TRBJ2-5, with 10 bases that match TRBD2. From germline, CDR1 is MNHNS and CDR2 SASEGT. CDR3 length equals 17 residues. Trimming took 5 bases from V and 7 from J; bases not matched to a gene: 16.

This clonotype occurred many times. This chain links TRBV3-1 with TRBJ2-1; D might be TRBD2 (6 bases). The CDR3 contains 16 residues. Germline CDR1 LGHDT, CDR2 YNNKEL (reference sequence). V lost 4 bases to trimming and J lost 7 bases, with 20 bases between them. The CDR3: CASSPLWQGGINEQFF. CDR3 nucleotides: TGTGCCAGCAGCCCACTTTGGCAGGGCGGGATAAATGAGCAGTTCTTC.

Here the CDR3 reads CASSLLLLGSSNTIYF. The CDR3 DNA reads as TGTGCCAGCAGCTTGCTTCTTTTGGGCTCGTCGAACACCATATATTTT. This chain links TRBV7-9 with TRBJ1-3, with unresolved D. CDR1 and CDR2 from the germline V gene are SEHNR and FQNEAQ (reference sequence). The CDR3 covers 16 residues. The ends were cut back, 3 bases at V and 7 bases at J, with 19 bases in the middle. Full variable domain (remainder filled in from reference TRBV7-9 and TRBJ1-3): DTGVSQNPRHKITKRGQNVTFRCDPISEHNRLYWYRQTLGQGPEFLTYFQNEAQLEKSRLLSDRFSAERPKGSFSTLEIQRTEQGDSAMYLCASSLLLLGSSNTIYFGEGSWLTVV.

This chain uses TRBV2 with TRBJ1-4; 9 bases fit TRBD1. Germline CDR1 reads SNHLY; CDR2 reads FYNNEI. Trimming took 6 bases from V and 11 from J; bases not matched to a gene: 4. This CDR3 is built from 12 residues. In nucleotides, the CDR3 is TGTGCCAGCAGACCAACAGGGGGCAAACTGTTTTTT. It yields the protein CASRPTGGKLFF.

This clonotype was found many times. The chain joins TRBV7-3 to TRBJ2-5; perhaps D is TRBD1 or TRBD2 (5 bases each). V lost 2 bases to trimming and J lost 2 bases, with 12 bases between them. The germline V gene has CDR1 SGHTA and CDR2 FQGTGA. The length of the CDR3 is 15 residues. CDR3 sequence: CASSLWGMGQETQYF. The DNA of the CDR3 is TGTGCCAGCAGCTTATGGGGGATGGGGCAAGAGACCCAGTACTTC.

This clonotype was counted many times. This chain joins TRBV7-9 and TRBJ2-2; 8 bases align to TRBD1. J lost 2 bases, V lost 4 bases, and 6 bases had no gene match. This CDR3 is built from 16 residues. Germline CDR1 is SEHNR and CDR2 is FQNEAQ (reference sequence). The DNA for the CDR3 is TGTGCCAGCAGCTCCAACAGGGGGGATAACACCGGGGAGCTGTTTTTT. It yields the protein CASSSNRGDNTGELFF.

In this sample, this clonotype turned up many times. One end of the junction is discordant with germline, which a read error may explain. The chain combines TRBV5-1 with TRBJ2-7; D is ambiguous. CDR1 and CDR2 (germline): SGHRS, YFSETQ. This CDR3 spans 11 amino acids. The DNA for the CDR3 is TGTGCCAGCACCTCCCTCTACGAGCAGTACTTC. Protein: CASTSLYEQYF.

The sample holds many counts of this clonotype. This chain connects TRBV7-6 to TRBJ1-2, with TRBD1 identical over 8 bases. CDR1 and CDR2 from the germline V gene are SGHVS and FNYEAQ. V dropped 1 base and J dropped 7; count of bases not matched to a gene: 8. The CDR3 has 15 residues. The CDR3 reads CASSLVVGQDGGYTF. The CDR3 coding sequence is TGTGCCAGCAGCTTAGTCGTGGGACAGGATGGTGGCTACACCTTC.

This clonotype came up many times. The V and J genes are TRBV10-2 and TRBJ2-7; TRBD2 agrees at 8 bases. Germline V gene sequence: CDR1 WSHSY, CDR2 SAAADI. The CDR3 spans 16 residues. The V gene end was trimmed by 6 bases and the J gene end by 6 bases; junction bases not matched to a gene: 16. For the CDR3, the DNA is TGCGCCAGCAGGTTCACCTTGGGACTAGAGGCGGGCGAGCAGTACTTC. It translates to CASRFTLGLEAGEQYF.

This clonotype appeared many times. The chain has TRBV27 and TRBJ2-7; 7 bases map to TRBD1. Germline CDR1 and CDR2: MNHEY and SMNVEV (reference sequence). The V segment lost 3 bases and the J segment 4 bases; nucleotides outside the gene matches: 3. The CDR3 consists of 13 residues. The CDR3 region has the DNA TGTGCCAGCAGTTTCGCCAGGGGGTACGAGCAGTACTTC. Its protein product is CASSFARGYEQYF.

This clonotype was seen at least ten times. The rearrangement links TRBV19 to TRBJ2-3; D is uncertain. CDR3 length: 14 amino acids. V was shortened by 5 bases and J by 1 base, with 10 bases between the two germline ends. From germline, CDR1 is LNHDA and CDR2 SQIVND (reference sequence). In DNA form, the CDR3 reads TGTGCCAGTAGTTTTCTTGTAGGCACAGATACGCAGTATTTT. The encoded protein is CASSFLVGTDTQYF.

This clonotype showed up many times. CDR3 DNA: TGCAGTGCTAGAGATAACTCTAACTATGGCTACACCTTC. The encoded protein is CSARDNSNYGYTF. The gene calls are TRBV20-1 and TRBJ1-2; D unclear. This CDR3 is built from 13 residues. The germline V and J ends were trimmed by 0 bases and 0 bases, with 5 bases remaining between them. The V gene's germline CDR1 is DFQATT and CDR2 SNEGSKA (reference sequence).

On this clonotype: This may be a read error, as it is one base from a much larger clone. J is TRBJ1-5 and V is TRBV24-1; weak D call: TRBD1 (5 bases). Germline values: CDR1 KGHDR, CDR2 SFDVKD. This CDR3 is built from 15 residues. V was shortened by 7 bases and J by 1 base, with 13 bases between the two germline ends. CDR3 DNA sequence: TGTGCCACCAGCCCGGGACTGACAAGCAATCAGCCCCAGCATTTT. Protein sequence: CATSPGLTSNQPQHF.

This clonotype was seen many times. The V and J genes are TRBV12-5 and TRBJ2-7, with 13 nucleotides matching TRBD2. The CDR3 covers 16 residues. CDR1 is LGHNT and CDR2 is FRNRAP in the germline V gene. V gave up 1 base and J gave up 4 bases; unmatched junction bases: 4. The CDR3 loop is CASGLGLAGGSYEQYF. In DNA form, the CDR3 reads TGTGCTAGTGGTTTGGGACTAGCGGGGGGCTCATACGAGCAGTACTTC.

This clonotype showed up many times. This chain connects TRBV3-1 to TRBJ2-1; 8 nucleotides match TRBD2. With V trimmed by 0 bases and J by 4 bases, 2 bases remained unmatched. Looked up from germline, CDR1 is LGHDT and CDR2 is YNNKEL (reference sequence). The CDR3 is 15 residues long. The chain's CDR3 is CASSQDGGAYNEQFF. For the CDR3, the DNA is TGTGCCAGCAGCCAAGACGGGGGGGCATACAATGAGCAGTTCTTC.

Ten or more counts support this clonotype. The chain joins TRBV7-2 to TRBJ2-7, with 14 nucleotides matching TRBD2. With 4 bases clipped from V and 2 bases from J, the junction kept 1 base outside the gene matches. Germline CDR1 is SGHTA and CDR2 is FQGNSA. This CDR3 region has 15 residues. CDR3 bases: TGTGCCAGCAGCTGGACTAGCGGGGGGACCTACGAGCAGTACTTC. This gives the protein CASSWTSGGTYEQYF. Variable domain in full (rest from reference TRBV7-2 and TRBJ2-7): GAGVSQSPSNKVTEKGKDVELRCDPISGHTALYWYRQSLGQGLEFLIYFQGNSAPDKSGLPSDRFSAERTGGSVSTLTIQRTQQEDSAVYLCASSWTSGGTYEQYFGPGTRLTVT.

V is TRBV10-3 and J is TRBJ1-1; 10 bases match TRBD1. CDR1 is ENHRY, CDR2 SYGVKD, per germline. After removal of 7 bases from V and 1 base from J, the junction contained 3 bases not matched to a gene. This CDR3 has 14 residues. As DNA, the CDR3 is TGTGCCATCAAGGACAGGGGGACGAACACTGAAGCTTTCTTT. It is translated as CAIKDRGTNTEAFF.

This clonotype was seen at least ten times. The chain carries TRBV11-2 and TRBJ2-7; a possible D gene is TRBD2 (6 bases). Deletions cut 3 bases from V and 4 bases from J, with 19 bases between. The CDR3 runs to 16 residues. CDR1 and CDR2 (germline): SGHAT, FQNNGV. The DNA for the CDR3 is TGTGCCAGCAGCTTGGGATTCGACTTGGGAGGATACGAGCAGTACTTC. Protein product: CASSLGFDLGGYEQYF.